The entry that follows covers one TCR beta chain sequence. Its antigen remains unidentified. The entry originates in a study of T cells expressing NK-cell markers. For the study at large: Eight donors were sequenced, seven testing HCMV-seropositive and one testing seronegative. Findings and caveats of the study: In more than five donors, dominant CD3+CD56+NKG2C+ clonotypes ranked among the top 10 CD8+ clonotypes.

The CDR3 runs to 13 residues. The germline gives CDR1 KGHDR, CDR2 SFDVKD. TCRdb re-called the 5' RACE reads and shows each CDR3 protein once, DNA omitted. Its listing shows roughly 430,000 distinct CDR3 sequences. The rearrangement joins TRBV24-1 to TRBJ2-5; the D gene TCRdb calls, TRBD2, cannot be checked with no DNA. The sequence was collected from a woman aged 18-69 years in good health. The sequencing input was blood T cells: a sorted CD56 or NKG2C T cell subset, CD4+ or CD8+ T cells, or bulk PBMC T cells (not recorded which). The chain's CDR3 is CATSDVPEGTQYF.